The 25 T cell receptor beta chains below come from one sample, sequenced in a study of tumor-infiltrating lymphocytes in primary liver carcinoma. Germline DNA was also extracted, and blood RNA derived from unsorted whole blood. With approximately 500 ng total RNA as template and a constant-region primer, TCR beta cDNA was made. Generation of the TCR beta libraries relied on three nested multiplex PCR rounds using slightly modified ARM-PCR. Amplification in the first two PCR rounds was performed using TRBV1-TRBV30 forward primers and a C-beta reverse primer for approximately 10 cycles each. TCRdb called the multiplex PCR reads again in MiXCR, with one record for every CDR3 protein. This table holds 190,000 or so distinct CDR3 sequences, about 65% found once. Sequencing was carried out using peripheral blood. These receptors were taken from a woman aged 60-70 years with primary liver carcinoma and hepatitis B virus infection.

With regard to this clonotype: A read error may produce the germline difference seen at one junction end. The chain couples TRBV7-2 to TRBJ2-7; D gene unclear. The CDR3 sequence is 14 residues long. Per germline, CDR1 SGHTA and CDR2 FQGNSA. The CDR3 DNA reads as TGTGCCAGCAGCTGGGATGTACTTAGAGGCAAGCAGTATTTC. Amino acid sequence: CASSWDVLRGKQYF. Using reference TRBV7-2 and TRBJ2-7 for the parts outside the CDR3, the full variable domain is GAGVSQSPSNKVTEKGKDVELRCDPISGHTALYWYRQSLGQGLEFLIYFQGNSAPDKSGLPSDRFSAERTGGSVSTLTIQRTQQEDSAVYLCASSWDVLRGKQYFGPGTRLTVT.

The chain is built from TRBV20-1 and TRBJ2-3; TRBD2 aligns across 8 bases. The V segment lost 7 bases and the J segment 2 bases; nucleotides outside the gene matches: 5. The CDR3 sequence is 13 residues long. Looked up from germline, CDR1 is DFQATT and CDR2 is SNEGSKA (reference sequence). The CDR3 reads CSGTSGYTDTQYF. The DNA for the CDR3 is TGCAGTGGTACTAGCGGCTACACAGATACGCAGTATTTT.

In the case of this clonotype: At one end the junction does not follow the germline gene, possibly because of a read error. The chain is built from TRBV4-1 and TRBJ2-1; 14 bases align to TRBD2. CDR1 MGHRA and CDR2 YSYEKL come from the germline V gene. CDR3 length: 22 residues. CDR3 in DNA: TGCGCCATCAGCCAAGACCCCACGACTAGCGGGAGGGCCGGGGACCGGTGCAATGAGCAGTTCTTC. This encodes CAISQDPTTSGRAGDRCNEQFF.

As for this clonotype: An end of the junction differs from the germline gene, which may be a read error. This chain uses TRBV11-2 with TRBJ2-1, with 13 bases that match TRBD2. Per the germline V gene, CDR1 is SGHAT and CDR2 is FQNNGV. This CDR3 spans 17 amino acids. This CDR3 reads CAGSPLLAGGANNEQFF. DNA of the CDR3: TGTGCCGGCAGCCCCTTACTAGCGGGAGGGGCAAATAATGAGCAGTTTTTC.

Of note for this clonotype: An end of the junction differs from the germline gene, which may be a read error. The V call is TRBV4-2, the J call TRBJ2-4, with TRBD1 as a possible D gene (5 bases). CDR1 is LGHNA, CDR2 YNFKEQ, per germline. The CDR3 is 17 amino acids. CDR3 amino acids: CVSSQVSRTKSKNIQYF. In nucleotides, the CDR3 is TGTGTCAGCAGCCAAGTATCTCGGACAAAGAGCAAAAACATTCAGTACTTC.

This clonotype was observed a few times. This chain uses TRBV6-5 with TRBJ2-5, with a weak D call TRBD2 (6 bases). CDR1 and CDR2 (germline): MNHEY, SVGAGI. V lost 3 bases and J lost 1, with 15 bases in between. The CDR3 loop spans 16 amino acids. The CDR3 bases are TGTGCCAGCAGTTATGGTCAAGCGGGTGTCCAAGAGACCCAGTACTTC. Translation: CASSYGQAGVQETQYF.

With regard to this clonotype: The conserved final phenylalanine or tryptophan is absent from the CDR3, which likely points to a read error. The chain employs TRBV12-3 or TRBV12-4 and TRBJ1-2; 8 nucleotides align to TRBD1. Unmatched junction bases numbered 10, after V lost 5 bases and J lost 8 bases. This CDR3 spans 14 amino acids. This CDR3 reads CASSLRTGSMGYTI. Here the CDR3 DNA reads TGTGCCAGCAGTCTCCGGACAGGGAGCATGGGCTACACCATA.

Turning to this clonotype: At one end the junction does not follow the germline gene, possibly because of a read error. V and J are TRBV11-2 and TRBJ2-1; D remains unclear. Germline CDR1 is SGHAT and CDR2 is FQNNGV. This CDR3 has 14 amino acids. Here the CDR3 DNA reads TGTGCCAGCAGCTTAGCGGTAACCTACAATGAGCAGCTCTTC. This codes for CASSLAVTYNEQLF. Full variable domain (rest looked up from reference TRBV11-2 and TRBJ2-1): EAGVAQSPRYKIIEKRQSVAFWCNPISGHATLYWYQQILGQGPKLLIQFQNNGVVDDSQLPKDRFSAERLKGVDSTLKIQPAKLEDSAVYLCASSLAVTYNEQLFGPGTRLTVL.

This clonotype was counted a few times. The genes are TRBV30 and TRBJ2-3; D is perhaps TRBD1 or TRBD2 (5 bases each). The CDR3 is 14 residues long. Trimming took off 4 bases at V and 0 bases at J, with 11 bases between the two ends. CDR1 is GTSNPN, CDR2 SVGIG, per germline (reference sequence). CDR3 sequence (DNA): TGTGCCTGGACAAAACGGGACAGCACAGATACGCAGTATTTT. As protein: CAWTKRDSTDTQYF.

Comments on this clonotype: This may come from a read error, since a much larger clone is one base off. CDR3 residues: CASNKGTSGTDTQYF. In DNA, the CDR3 is TGTGCCAGCAACAAAGGGACTAGCGGTACAGATACGCAGTATTTT. The J gene is TRBJ2-3, the V gene TRBV7-8, with 11 bases fitting TRBD2. V trimming: 7 bases; J trimming: 3 bases; junction bases outside the gene matches: 6. Germline lookup yields CDR1 SGHVS and CDR2 FQNEAQ. This CDR3 comprises 15 residues.

The chain employs TRBV28 and TRBJ2-2; TRBD1 might be the D (5 bases). Trimming took 6 bases from V and 3 from J, leaving 14 bases between them. This CDR3 has 15 residues. Germline V gene sequence: CDR1 MDHEN, CDR2 SYDVKM. CDR3 residues: CASRERTGYTGELFF. In DNA form, the CDR3 reads TGTGCCAGCAGGGAAAGAACAGGATACACCGGGGAGCTGTTTTTT.

With respect to this clonotype: Being one base from a much bigger clone, this may be a read error. This chain joins TRBV14 and TRBJ1-2; D unresolved. The length of the CDR3 is 14 residues. From germline, CDR1 is SGHDN and CDR2 FVKESK. Trimming shortened V by 1 base and J by 7 bases, and 13 bases separated the two germline ends. The CDR3 nucleotides are TGTGCCAGCAGCCAAGGCGACTGGGCGTTTGGCTACACCTTC. Translating it yields CASSQGDWAFGYTF.

With respect to this clonotype: A much larger clone differs by one base, so this may be a read error. The chain carries TRBV4-1 and TRBJ2-5, with 12 bases identical to TRBD2. CDR1 is MGHRA, CDR2 YSYEKL, per germline. CDR3 length: 18 residues. The DNA of the CDR3 is TGCGCCATCAGCCGACTAGCGGGAGACGACCGCCCGCAGCAGACCCAGTACTTC. As protein: CAISRLAGDDRPQQTQYF.

The rearrangement links TRBV12-3 or TRBV12-4 to TRBJ1-3, with unresolved D. The CDR3 has 16 amino acids. The germline V and J ends were trimmed by 0 bases and 0 bases, with 9 bases remaining between them. CDR3 region: CASSLAHPVSGNTIYF. CDR3 sequence (DNA): TGTGCCAGCAGTTTAGCGCACCCGGTCTCTGGAAACACCATATATTTT.

Concerning this clonotype: Germline and junction disagree at one end, which may indicate a read error. The J gene is TRBJ2-1, the V gene TRBV6-1; D may be TRBD2 (5 bases). The germline CDR1 and CDR2 sequences are MNHNS and SASEGT. The CDR3 extends over 16 amino acids. This chain's CDR3 is CASSHRLWRDYNEQFF. The CDR3 region has the DNA TGTGCCAGCAGTCATAGGCTGTGGCGAGACTACAATGAACAGTTCTTC.

For this clonotype: A junction end diverges from the germline sequence, so it may reflect a read error. The DNA of the CDR3 is TGTGCCAGCAGCTTAAGGATTCGGGGGACTACCTTCGGCTACACCTTT. Its protein product is CASSLRIRGTTFGYTF. This chain uses TRBV11-2 with TRBJ1-2, with a possible D match to TRBD1 (5 bases). The CDR3 consists of 16 residues. The germline CDR1 and CDR2 sequences are SGHAT and FQNNGV.

Comment on this clonotype: A read error may produce the germline difference seen at one junction end. This sequence joins TRBV11-2 and TRBJ2-3; TRBD2 might be the D (5 bases). In germline, CDR1 is SGHAT, CDR2 FQNNGV. The length of the CDR3 is 16 residues. In DNA form, the CDR3 reads TGTGCCAGCGGCCCAGAACTTGCTTCTAGCACGGATACGCAGTATTTT. Translation gives CASGPELASSTDTQYF. Full variable domain (remainder filled in from reference TRBV11-2 and TRBJ2-3): EAGVAQSPRYKIIEKRQSVAFWCNPISGHATLYWYQQILGQGPKLLIQFQNNGVVDDSQLPKDRFSAERLKGVDSTLKIQPAKLEDSAVYLCASGPELASSTDTQYFGPGTRLTVL.

Concerning this clonotype: Just one base apart from a much larger clone, this may be a read error. This chain uses TRBV29-1 with TRBJ2-1, with D unclear. CDR3 length equals 11 residues. Germline lookup yields CDR1 SQVTM and CDR2 ANQGSEA. In DNA form, the CDR3 reads TGCAGCGTTGTATCCTACAATGAGCAGATCTTC. Its protein is CSVVSYNEQIF.

About this clonotype itself: One end of the junction varies from germline; a read error may be responsible. V and J are TRBV6-6 and TRBJ2-7, with 7 bases matching TRBD2. Germline loops: CDR1 MNHNY, CDR2 SVGAGI (reference sequence). This CDR3 has 14 residues. The CDR3 sequence is CVSSYGGTSYEQYF. CDR3 bases: TGTGTCAGCAGTTACGGGGGGACCTCCTACGAGCAATACTTC.

Notes on this clonotype: One junction end disagrees with the germline gene, perhaps due to a read error. The J gene is TRBJ1-1, the V gene TRBV29-1, with D perhaps TRBD1 (6 bases). CDR3 length equals 18 residues. CDR1 and CDR2 (germline): SQVTM, ANQGSEA. Written as DNA, the CDR3 is TGCGGCGTTGAAGTTGCGTTGGGGGGGCGGGCATGGAACACTGAAGCTTTCTTT. Protein sequence: CGVEVALGGRAWNTEAFF.

As concerns this clonotype: This CDR3 is missing its conserved last phenylalanine or tryptophan, likely due to a read error. The chain joins TRBV6-6 to TRBJ1-2, with 7 bases matching TRBD1. The CDR3 runs 13 residues. Germline CDR1 MNHNY, CDR2 SVGAGI (reference sequence). CDR3 sequence reads: CVSSSDRVYGYTS. DNA of the CDR3: TGTGTCAGCAGTTCCGACAGGGTCTATGGCTACACCTCC.

Comment on this clonotype: This likely comes from a read error, as the CDR3 has no conserved phenylalanine or tryptophan at its end. It is unclear where the CDR3 begins or ends on the DNA, so no DNA is shown, and the CDR3 is as TCRdb lists it. The chain is built from TRBV13 and TRBJ1-2; the D segment call TRBD1 is taken from the table without a DNA check. The CDR3 length equals 17 residues, ends included. CDR1 and CDR2 (germline): PRHDT, FYEKMQ (reference sequence). The CDR3 sequence is CASSRGAAFGENYGYTL.

As concerns this clonotype: The junction differs from germline at one of its ends, possibly a read error. The rearrangement joins TRBV7-9 to TRBJ1-1, with 7 bases lining up with TRBD1. The CDR3 is 16 amino acids. The germline gives CDR1 SEHNR, CDR2 FQNEAQ (reference sequence). The CDR3 spells CVSSCPPGQPNTEAFF. CDR3 DNA: TGTGTCAGCAGCTGCCCACCGGGACAGCCGAACACTGAAGCTTTCTTT. Using reference TRBV7-9 and TRBJ1-1 for the parts outside the CDR3, the full variable domain is DTGVSQNPRHKITKRGQNVTFRCDPISEHNRLYWYRQTLGQGPEFLTYFQNEAQLEKSRLLSDRFSAERPKGSFSTLEIQRTEQGDSAMYLCVSSCPPGQPNTEAFFGQGTRLTVV.

This clonotype was detected only once. Compared with germline, one end of the junction differs, possibly owing to a read error. The V call is TRBV11-1, the J call TRBJ2-1, with 8 positions matching TRBD2. The CDR3 runs to 14 residues. Per germline, CDR1 SGHAT and CDR2 FQDESV (reference sequence). The CDR3 spells CASWSGSPYNELFF. DNA of the CDR3: TGTGCCAGCTGGAGCGGGAGCCCCTACAATGAGCTGTTCTTC.

In regard to this clonotype: An end of the junction differs from the germline gene, which may be a read error. The chain combines TRBV10-2 with TRBJ2-4; 12 bases match TRBD2. The CDR3 is 18 amino acids. Germline V gene data show CDR1 as WSHSY and CDR2 as SAAADI. DNA of the CDR3: TGCGCCAGCAGTGATCTAGCGGGAGGGCCGGGAGCCGAAAACATTCAGTACTTC. Translation: CASSDLAGGPGAENIQYF.